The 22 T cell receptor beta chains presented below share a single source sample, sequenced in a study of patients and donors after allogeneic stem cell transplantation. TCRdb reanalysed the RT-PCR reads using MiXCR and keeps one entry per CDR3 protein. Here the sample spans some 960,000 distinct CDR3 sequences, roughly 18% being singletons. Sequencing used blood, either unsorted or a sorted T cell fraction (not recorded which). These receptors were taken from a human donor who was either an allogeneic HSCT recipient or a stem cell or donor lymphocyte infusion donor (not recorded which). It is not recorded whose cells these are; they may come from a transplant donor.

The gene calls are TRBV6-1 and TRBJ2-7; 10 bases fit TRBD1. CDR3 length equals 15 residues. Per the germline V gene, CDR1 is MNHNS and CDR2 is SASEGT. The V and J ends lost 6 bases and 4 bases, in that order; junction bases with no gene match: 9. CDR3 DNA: TGTGCCAGCAGGGTCGACAGGGGGCGTAAGTACGAGCAGTACTTC. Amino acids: CASRVDRGRKYEQYF.

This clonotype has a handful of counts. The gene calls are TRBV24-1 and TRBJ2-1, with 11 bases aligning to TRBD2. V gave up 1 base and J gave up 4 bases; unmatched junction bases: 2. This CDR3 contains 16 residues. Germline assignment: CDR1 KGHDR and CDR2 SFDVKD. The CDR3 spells CATSDFVAGGYNEQFF. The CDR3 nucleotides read TGTGCCACCAGTGATTTTGTAGCGGGGGGGTACAATGAGCAGTTCTTC.

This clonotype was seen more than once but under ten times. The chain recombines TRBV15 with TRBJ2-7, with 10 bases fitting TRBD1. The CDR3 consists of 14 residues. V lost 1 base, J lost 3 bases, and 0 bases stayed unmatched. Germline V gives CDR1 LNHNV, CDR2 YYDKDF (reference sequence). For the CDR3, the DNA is TGTGCCACCAGCAGAGGGACAGGGGGCTACGAGCAGTACTTC. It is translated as CATSRGTGGYEQYF.

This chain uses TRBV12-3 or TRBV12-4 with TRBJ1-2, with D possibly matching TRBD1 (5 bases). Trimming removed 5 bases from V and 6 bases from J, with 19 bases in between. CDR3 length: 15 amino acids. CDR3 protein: CASSPRVQGTNGYTF. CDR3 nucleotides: TGTGCCAGCAGTCCAAGAGTACAAGGGACGAATGGCTACACCTTC.

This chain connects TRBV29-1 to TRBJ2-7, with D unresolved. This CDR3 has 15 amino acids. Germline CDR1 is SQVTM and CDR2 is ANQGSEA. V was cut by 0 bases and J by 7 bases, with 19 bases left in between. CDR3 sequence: CSVEDGIFDGTEQYF. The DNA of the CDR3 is TGCAGCGTTGAAGACGGCATCTTCGACGGAACGGAGCAGTACTTC.

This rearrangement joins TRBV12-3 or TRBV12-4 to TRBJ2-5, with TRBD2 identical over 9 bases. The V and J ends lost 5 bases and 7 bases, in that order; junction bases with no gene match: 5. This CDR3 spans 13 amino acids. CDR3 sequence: CASSGSGGRTQYF. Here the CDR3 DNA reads TGTGCCAGCAGTGGGAGCGGGGGGCGGACCCAGTACTTC.

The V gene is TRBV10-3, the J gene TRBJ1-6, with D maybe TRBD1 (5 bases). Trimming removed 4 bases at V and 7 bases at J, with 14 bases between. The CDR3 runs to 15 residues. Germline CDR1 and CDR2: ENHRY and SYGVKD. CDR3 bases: TGTGCCATCAGTGCACAGGACAACTTCAATTCACCCCTCCACTTT. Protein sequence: CAISAQDNFNSPLHF.

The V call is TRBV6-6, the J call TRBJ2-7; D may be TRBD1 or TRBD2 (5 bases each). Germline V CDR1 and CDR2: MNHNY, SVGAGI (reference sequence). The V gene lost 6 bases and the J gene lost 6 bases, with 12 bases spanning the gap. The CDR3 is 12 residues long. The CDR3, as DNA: TGTGCCAGCAGCCAACCAGGGACCGAGCAGTACTTC. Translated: CASSQPGTEQYF.

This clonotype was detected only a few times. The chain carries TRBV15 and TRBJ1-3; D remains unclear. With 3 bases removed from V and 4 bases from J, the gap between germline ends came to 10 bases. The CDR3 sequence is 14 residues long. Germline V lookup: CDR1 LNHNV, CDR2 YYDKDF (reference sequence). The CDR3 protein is CATSRRVGGNTIYF. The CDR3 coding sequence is TGTGCCACCAGCAGGCGGGTAGGAGGAAACACCATATATTTT. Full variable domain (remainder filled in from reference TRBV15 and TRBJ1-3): DAMVIQNPRYQVTQFGKPVTLSCSQTLNHNVMYWYQQKSSQAPKLLFHYYDKDFNNEADTPDNFQSRRPNTSFCFLDIRSPGLGDTAMYLCATSRRVGGNTIYFGEGSWLTVV.

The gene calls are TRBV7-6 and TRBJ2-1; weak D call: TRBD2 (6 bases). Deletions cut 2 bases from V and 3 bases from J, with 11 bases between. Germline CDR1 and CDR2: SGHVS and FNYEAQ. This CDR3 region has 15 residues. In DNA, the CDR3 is TGTGCCAGCAGCTTAAACGCGGGGTACTACAATGAGCAGTTCTTC. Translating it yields CASSLNAGYYNEQFF.

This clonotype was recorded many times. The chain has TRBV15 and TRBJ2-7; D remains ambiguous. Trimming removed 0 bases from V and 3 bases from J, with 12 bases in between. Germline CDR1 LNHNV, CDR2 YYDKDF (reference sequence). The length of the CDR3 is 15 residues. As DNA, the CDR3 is TGTGCCACCAGCAGAGATGGAGACTCCCTCTACGAGCAGTACTTC. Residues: CATSRDGDSLYEQYF.

The chain's CDR3 is CASRWGNIYEQFF. As DNA, the CDR3 is TGTGCCAGCAGGTGGGGGAATATCTATGAGCAGTTCTTC. The V call is TRBV7-9, the J call TRBJ2-1, with D perhaps TRBD1 or TRBD2 (5 bases each). The CDR3 spans 13 residues. The germline V gene has CDR1 SEHNR and CDR2 FQNEAQ (reference sequence). V dropped 6 bases and J dropped 8 bases, with 14 bases sitting between them.

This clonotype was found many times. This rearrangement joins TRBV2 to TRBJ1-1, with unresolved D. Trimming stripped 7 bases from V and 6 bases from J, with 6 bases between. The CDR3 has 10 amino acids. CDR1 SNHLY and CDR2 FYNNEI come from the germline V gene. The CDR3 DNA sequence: TGTGCCAGCACGGGGTCTGAAGCTTTCTTT. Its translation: CASTGSEAFF.

The CDR3, as DNA: TGTGCCAGCACCAGCGGGGTTGGGACTGAAGCTTTCTTT. Protein: CASTSGVGTEAFF. The rearrangement uses TRBV12-3 or TRBV12-4 and TRBJ1-1, with no clear D. V lost 7 bases, J lost 5 bases, and 14 bases lay in between. There are 13 residues in the CDR3.

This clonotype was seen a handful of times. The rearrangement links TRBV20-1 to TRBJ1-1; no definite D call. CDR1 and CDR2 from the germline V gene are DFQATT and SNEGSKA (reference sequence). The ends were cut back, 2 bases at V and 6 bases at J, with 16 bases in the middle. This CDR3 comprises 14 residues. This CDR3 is CSARKVRLMAEAFF. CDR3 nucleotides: TGCAGTGCTAGAAAGGTCAGGTTGATGGCTGAAGCTTTCTTT.

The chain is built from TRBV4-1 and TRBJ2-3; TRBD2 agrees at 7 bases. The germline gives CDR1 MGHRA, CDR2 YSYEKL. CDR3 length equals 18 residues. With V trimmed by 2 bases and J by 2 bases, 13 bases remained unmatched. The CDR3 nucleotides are TGCGCCAGCAGCCAATTCCCCGGCCTAGCGGCCAACACAGATACGCAGTATTTT. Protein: CASSQFPGLAANTDTQYF.

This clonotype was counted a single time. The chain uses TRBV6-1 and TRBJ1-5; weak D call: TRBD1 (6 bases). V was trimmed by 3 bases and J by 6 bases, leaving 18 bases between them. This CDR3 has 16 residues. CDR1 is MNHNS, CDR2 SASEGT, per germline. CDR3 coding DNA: TGTGCCAGCAGTGAGGAGACGGGGGCGAGCGGTCAGCCCCAGCATTTT. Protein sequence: CASSEETGASGQPQHF.

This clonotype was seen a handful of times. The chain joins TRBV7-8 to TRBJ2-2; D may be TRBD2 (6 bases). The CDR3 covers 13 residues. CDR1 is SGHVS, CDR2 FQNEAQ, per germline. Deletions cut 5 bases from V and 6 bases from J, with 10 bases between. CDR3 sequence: CASSILAAGELFF. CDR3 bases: TGTGCCAGCAGCATATTAGCGGCCGGGGAGCTGTTTTTT.

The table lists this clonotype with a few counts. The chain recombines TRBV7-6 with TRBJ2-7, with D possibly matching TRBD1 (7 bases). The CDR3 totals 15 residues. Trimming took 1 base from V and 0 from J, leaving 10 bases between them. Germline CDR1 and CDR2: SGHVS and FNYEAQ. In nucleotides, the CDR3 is TGTGCCAGCAGCTTAGTCCAGGGGGGCTCCTACGAGCAGTACTTC. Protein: CASSLVQGGSYEQYF.

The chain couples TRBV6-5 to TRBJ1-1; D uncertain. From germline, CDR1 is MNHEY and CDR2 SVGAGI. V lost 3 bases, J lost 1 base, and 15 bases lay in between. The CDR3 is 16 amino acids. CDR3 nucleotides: TGTGCCAGCAGTTATAGGGTAATTCGGGGGAACACTGAAGCTTTCTTT. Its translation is CASSYRVIRGNTEAFF.

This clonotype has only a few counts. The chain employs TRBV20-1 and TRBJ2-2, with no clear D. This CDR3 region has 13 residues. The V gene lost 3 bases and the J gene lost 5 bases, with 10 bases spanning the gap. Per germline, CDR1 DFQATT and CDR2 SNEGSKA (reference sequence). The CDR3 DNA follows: TGCAGTGCTAGTTGGCAGCTAACCGGGGAGCTGTTTTTT. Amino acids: CSASWQLTGELFF.

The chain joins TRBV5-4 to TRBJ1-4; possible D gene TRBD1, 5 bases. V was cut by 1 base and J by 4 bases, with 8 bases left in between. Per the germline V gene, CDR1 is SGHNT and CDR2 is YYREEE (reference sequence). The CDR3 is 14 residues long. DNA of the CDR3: TGTGCCAGCAGCTTGCGGGGGTATAATGAAAAACTGTTTTTT. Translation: CASSLRGYNEKLFF.